This T cell receptor beta chain was profiled in a study of T-cell memory formation after mild COVID-19. Overall study results and limits: What remained unconfirmed was the SARS-CoV-2 specificity of second-wave clones peaking on day 37.

This clonotype turned up a few times. Its antigen remains unknown. The CDR3 has 13 amino acids. V lost 4 bases and J lost 6, with 10 bases in between. The V gene's germline CDR1 is KGHDR and CDR2 SFDVKD. TCRdb reanalysed the 5' RACE reads using MiXCR and keeps one entry per CDR3 protein. The table has fewer than 700,000 distinct CDR3 sequences, approximately 18% seen once. The chain joins TRBV24-1 to TRBJ2-3, with no clear D. The sequence was collected from an adult woman who had mild COVID-19 (a few samples of this study predate the infection). Cell type and time point are not known. Source material: PBMCs or a T cell subset sorted from them (not recorded which). The CDR3 DNA is TGTGCCACCAGTGACCCATCTAGGGATACGCAGTATTTT. Encoded protein: CATSDPSRDTQYF.